This T cell receptor (beta chain) was identified in a study of T cell clonotyping in hematopoietic cell transplantation. Clones were read by immunoSEQ multiplex PCR, and TCRdb kept only the in-frame ones, dropping some. The sample has more than 25,000 clones, approximately 77% seen once. Time point reported: recipient sample about 28 days before transplant, after cytoreduction. The CDR3 covers 12 residues. CDR1 and CDR2 (germline): MDHEN, SYDVKM. Trimming cost V 8 bases and J 11 bases, with 15 bases left between them. Material: peripheral blood mononuclear cells, obtained before stem cell transplant. The source of this sequence is a middle-aged man with myelodysplastic syndrome. Some clones in this sample may be carry-over from other donors' samples. The J gene is TRBJ1-4, the V gene TRBV28, with D unclear. The CDR3 region has the DNA TGTGCCAGCGCCGACCTGGACGTTAAACTGTTTTTT. Encoded protein: CASADLDVKLFF.